The rows below give T cell receptor beta chains drawn from one sample of a study of T cell responses to AZD1222 COVID-19 vaccine. Here immunoSEQ multiplex PCR was the method, and the copy in TCRdb shows in-frame clones only, minus some. The table records roughly 130,000 clones, roughly nine tenths of them present only once. The sequences come from peripheral blood, collected on day 0 of AZD1222 vaccination. Source of these receptors: an adult in good health. Both conserved end residues are part of each CDR3.

CASSVGSGTGGTNEKLFF	TRBV9	TRBJ1-4
CASSPSGGQETQYF	TRBV5-1	TRBJ2-5
CASSTRGWLQETQYF	TRBV7-9	TRBJ2-5
CASSSQGWEYNEQFF	TRBV11-3	TRBJ2-1
CASSQTVGGGGQPQHF	TRBV2	TRBJ1-5
CASSGQGGFYEQYF	TRBV2	TRBJ2-7
CATSDSRPTDTQYF	TRBV24-1	TRBJ2-3
CASSQVRGPGNTIYF	TRBV13	TRBJ1-3
CASGPGTYGYTF	TRBV6-6	TRBJ1-2
CAGMSPTEKLFF	TRBV6-5	TRBJ1-4
CASCPRGLDEKLFF	TRBV6-5	TRBJ1-4
CASSRWVSFDGYTF	TRBV19	TRBJ1-2
CASTQGARYGYTF	TRBV25-1	TRBJ1-2
CASSVGTGELDTQYF	TRBV5-1	TRBJ2-3
CASSDRGVNTEAFF	TRBV19	TRBJ1-1
CASSIATGASYGYTF	TRBV19	TRBJ1-2
CAHRQGRDTEAFF	TRBV2	TRBJ1-1
CASSVEGVYTEAFF	TRBV9	TRBJ1-1
CASSQTGVDKKLFF	TRBV3-1/TRBV3-2	TRBJ1-4
CATSDFLRDYGYTF	TRBV24-1	TRBJ1-2
CASSLRQGESNQPQHF	TRBV9	TRBJ1-5
CASSPEGPAGYTF	TRBV5-1	TRBJ1-2
CASRTGSTEAFF	TRBV10-2	TRBJ1-1
CASSNLGQDSSGNTIYF	TRBV27	TRBJ1-3
CASSQPGEANYGYTF	TRBV18	TRBJ1-2
CASTTTGGETQYF	TRBV19	TRBJ2-5
CASSPWTGSSSGNTIYF	TRBV3-1/TRBV3-2	TRBJ1-3
CASSPSPGTRDNEQFF	TRBV7-9	TRBJ2-1
CASSHIRQAWTF	TRBV6-2/TRBV6-3	TRBJ1-2
CASSFGTSGQETQYF	TRBV7-9	TRBJ2-5
CASSLPRTANTEAFF	TRBV5-5	TRBJ1-1
CASALGTRGTEAFF	TRBV12-5	TRBJ1-1